These T cell receptor beta chains were read from a single sample in a study of T-cell memory formation after mild COVID-19. TCRdb independently ran MiXCR on the 5' RACE reads; one entry per CDR3 protein. Found here are some 150,000 distinct CDR3 sequences, about a fifth of them singletons; the top ten hold about 2.1%. Sequencing used PBMCs or a T cell subset sorted from them (not recorded which). All receptors derive from an adult woman who had mild COVID-19 (a few samples of this study predate the infection). Cell type and time point are not known. Both conserved end residues are part of each CDR3. A D gene is named only where the DNA matches it firmly. Rows may omit the clone size; those that give it use once, few, many or a size class.

CDR3 protein	CDR3 DNA	J gene	clone size	V gene	D gene
CASSATGNTEAFF	TGTGCCAGCAGCGCGACAGGGAACACTGAAGCTTTCTTT	TRBJ1-1	-	TRBV9	-
CASSLGGRSETQYF	TGTGCCAGCAGCTTAGGTGGGAGATCGGAGACCCAGTACTTC	TRBJ2-5	few	TRBV7-2	-
CASRVIATSTDTQYF	TGTGCCAGCAGGGTTATAGCGACTAGCACAGATACGCAGTATTTT	TRBJ2-3	-	TRBV6-5	-
CASSQDWTVGREQYF	TGTGCCAGCAGCCAAGATTGGACCGTCGGGAGGGAGCAGTACTTC	TRBJ2-7	few	TRBV3-1	TRBD2
CASSLVYTSSYNEQFF	TGCGCCAGCAGCTTGGTATACACTTCATCCTACAATGAGCAGTTCTTC	TRBJ2-1	few	TRBV5-1	-
CSARDQRGGHTGELFF	TGCAGTGCTAGAGATCAGCGGGGGGGCCACACCGGGGAGCTGTTTTTT	TRBJ2-2	-	TRBV20-1	TRBD2
CASSSGGNTEAFF	TGTGCCAGCAGCTCCGGGGGGAACACTGAAGCTTTCTTT	TRBJ1-1	few	TRBV13	-
CASSFKEWSPYNEQFF	TGTGCCAGCAGCTTTAAGGAGTGGTCCCCCTACAATGAGCAGTTCTTC	TRBJ2-1	few	TRBV7-8	-
CASRIGTAQETQYF	TGCGCCAGCAGGATAGGGACAGCCCAAGAGACCCAGTACTTC	TRBJ2-5	few	TRBV5-1	TRBD1
CASSLGGGSYHEQFF	TGTGCCAGCAGCCTCGGGGGGGGTTCTTACCATGAGCAGTTCTTC	TRBJ2-1	few	TRBV11-2	TRBD2
CATSDLGDEQYF	TGTGCCACCAGTGATTTAGGCGACGAGCAGTACTTC	TRBJ2-7	few	TRBV24-1	-
CSAYDPAGQPQHF	TGCAGTGCTTACGACCCGGCGGGACAGCCCCAGCATTTT	TRBJ1-5	-	TRBV20-1	-
CASSVVDTQYF	TGTGCCAGCAGTGTCGTAGATACGCAGTATTTT	TRBJ2-3	-	TRBV2	-
CASSQVLLSRETQYF	TGCGCCAGCAGCCAAGTCTTACTATCTAGGGAGACCCAGTACTTC	TRBJ2-5	-	TRBV4-1	-
CASSSSGTSGTTQYF	TGTGCCAGCAGCTCCTCCGGGACTAGCGGAACAACGCAGTATTTT	TRBJ2-3	few	TRBV5-4	TRBD2
CSASDGHSSGYTF	TGCAGTGCTAGCGATGGGCACTCAAGTGGCTACACCTTC	TRBJ1-2	-	TRBV20-1	-
CASTLDRFEAFF	TGTGCCAGCACCCTGGACAGATTCGAAGCTTTCTTT	TRBJ1-1	-	TRBV6-1	-
CASSLGWGQGQVLHF	TGTGCCAGCAGCTTAGGGTGGGGGCAGGGACAGGTTTTACACTTC	TRBJ2-5	many	TRBV7-2	TRBD1
CASSRGTSGYYEQFF	TGCGCCAGCAGCCGTGGGACTAGCGGGTATTATGAGCAGTTCTTC	TRBJ2-1	many	TRBV5-1	TRBD2
CASSQGKVVQDTQYF	TGTGCCAGCAGCCAAGGGAAGGTCGTTCAAGATACGCAGTATTTT	TRBJ2-3	-	TRBV14	-
CASSALPGAGELFF	TGCGCCAGCAGCGCCCTGCCAGGGGCTGGGGAGCTGTTTTTT	TRBJ2-2	-	TRBV5-1	-
CATSPRDSFFYEQYF	TGTGCCACCAGCCCACGGGACAGCTTTTTCTACGAGCAGTACTTC	TRBJ2-7	-	TRBV15	TRBD1
CASRHSGRAYEQYF	TGTGCCAGCAGACATAGCGGGAGGGCCTACGAGCAGTACTTC	TRBJ2-7	few	TRBV12-3/TRBV12-4	TRBD2
CASSPSDSREQYF	TGTGCCAGCTCACCCTCCGACAGTAGAGAGCAGTACTTC	TRBJ2-7	few	TRBV18	-
CASSRTSGGGGEQFF	TGTGCCAGCAGCCGCACTAGCGGGGGGGGAGGTGAGCAGTTCTTC	TRBJ2-1	few	TRBV7-6	TRBD2
CSPRTSTDTQYF	TGCAGCCCCCGGACTAGCACAGATACGCAGTATTTT	TRBJ2-3	few	TRBV29-1	-
CASSLVSSNQPQHF	TGTGCCAGCAGCTTAGTTAGTTCCAATCAGCCCCAGCATTTT	TRBJ1-5	few	TRBV7-2	-
CASSYGREAYEQYF	TGTGCCAGCAGTTACGGGCGGGAGGCCTACGAGCAGTACTTC	TRBJ2-7	few	TRBV6-5	TRBD2
CASSLRLAASYEQYF	TGTGCCAGCAGCCTCCGACTAGCGGCGTCTTACGAGCAGTACTTC	TRBJ2-7	-	TRBV7-8	TRBD2
CASSFRRPNTEAFF	TGCGCCAGCAGCTTTCGACGGCCCAACACTGAAGCTTTCTTT	TRBJ1-1	-	TRBV5-1	-
CASSLTPGQGNYGYTF	TGCGCCAGCAGCCTCACCCCGGGACAGGGGAACTATGGCTACACCTTC	TRBJ1-2	-	TRBV4-1	TRBD1
CASGGSGNTEAFF	TGTGCCAGCGGGGGGTCGGGGAACACTGAAGCTTTCTTT	TRBJ1-1	-	TRBV2	-
CASSLVSDNNEQFF	TGTGCCAGCAGCTTAGTGTCGGACAACAATGAGCAGTTCTTC	TRBJ2-1	few	TRBV11-1	-
CASSSGAEGNTEAFF	TGTGCCAGCAGCTCGGGGGCGGAAGGCAACACTGAAGCTTTCTTT	TRBJ1-1	once	TRBV7-9	-
CSVAQGAVGDTQYF	TGCAGCGTTGCCCAGGGGGCAGTGGGAGATACGCAGTATTTT	TRBJ2-3	few	TRBV29-1	TRBD1
CSATQTSGVFTDTQYF	TGCAGTGCTACCCAGACTAGCGGGGTCTTCACAGATACGCAGTATTTT	TRBJ2-3	many	TRBV20-1	TRBD2
CASSYSTGGDEQFF	TGTGCCAGCAGTTACTCGACTGGGGGCGATGAGCAGTTCTTC	TRBJ2-1	few	TRBV6-5	-
CSAIESGGTDTQYF	TGCAGTGCTATTGAAAGCGGAGGCACAGATACGCAGTATTTT	TRBJ2-3	-	TRBV20-1	-
CASSEGLGYTF	TGTGCCAGCAGTGAGGGGCTTGGCTACACCTTC	TRBJ1-2	-	TRBV2	-
CASRLDRTGNSPLHF	TGTGCCAGCAGGTTAGATCGGACTGGGAATTCACCCCTCCACTTT	TRBJ1-6	few	TRBV7-2	-
CSVRSTGELFF	TGCAGTGTCAGGTCGACCGGGGAGCTGTTTTTT	TRBJ2-2	-	TRBV20-1	-
CASSPSGGGETQYF	TGTGCCAGCAGCCCATCGGGTGGAGGGGAGACCCAGTACTTC	TRBJ2-5	few	TRBV3-1	-
CASSDWRGGGETQYF	TGTGCCAGCAGTGATTGGAGAGGGGGGGGAGAGACCCAGTACTTC	TRBJ2-5	-	TRBV25-1	-
CASRPAGSEKLFF	TGTGCCAGCAGACCAGCAGGGAGTGAAAAACTGTTTTTT	TRBJ1-4	few	TRBV7-2	-
CASSMKRPGTGELFF	TGTGCCAGTAGTATGAAGCGGCCGGGAACCGGGGAGCTGTTTTTT	TRBJ2-2	few	TRBV19	-
CASGGGNTEAFF	TGTGCCAGCGGAGGAGGGAACACTGAAGCTTTCTTT	TRBJ1-1	-	TRBV3-1	-
CASSKQGPSYEQYF	TGTGCCAGCAGCAAACAGGGGCCATCCTACGAGCAGTACTTC	TRBJ2-7	few	TRBV7-6	TRBD1
CASSLEALGINEQFF	TGTGCCAGCAGCTTGGAGGCACTAGGAATCAATGAGCAGTTCTTC	TRBJ2-1	few	TRBV5-5	-
CASSLGAPRSYEQYF	TGTGCCAGCAGTTTAGGGGCTCCGCGCTCCTACGAGCAGTACTTC	TRBJ2-7	few	TRBV12-3/TRBV12-4	-